This TCR beta chain is from a study of T cells expressing NK-cell markers. General study results and limits: The CD3+CD56-NKG2C+ fraction of a few donors was also led by these clonotypes.

The CDR3 covers 15 residues. Looked up from germline, CDR1 is SGHTA and CDR2 is FQGNSA. A note on this clonotype: Its antigen remains unknown.

A 5'RACE template switching approach incorporating UMIs was used to make TCR beta cDNA. TCRdb reprocessed the 5' RACE reads and stores each CDR3 protein as one record, lacking DNA. The sample table includes a few hundred thousand distinct CDR3 sequences. This TCR was sampled from a woman in her fifties or sixties in good health. The sample comprised blood T cells: a sorted CD56 or NKG2C T cell subset, CD4+ or CD8+ T cells, or bulk PBMC T cells (not recorded which). The chain employs TRBV7-2 and TRBJ2-7. The CDR3 spells CASSLEWGSLYEQYF.